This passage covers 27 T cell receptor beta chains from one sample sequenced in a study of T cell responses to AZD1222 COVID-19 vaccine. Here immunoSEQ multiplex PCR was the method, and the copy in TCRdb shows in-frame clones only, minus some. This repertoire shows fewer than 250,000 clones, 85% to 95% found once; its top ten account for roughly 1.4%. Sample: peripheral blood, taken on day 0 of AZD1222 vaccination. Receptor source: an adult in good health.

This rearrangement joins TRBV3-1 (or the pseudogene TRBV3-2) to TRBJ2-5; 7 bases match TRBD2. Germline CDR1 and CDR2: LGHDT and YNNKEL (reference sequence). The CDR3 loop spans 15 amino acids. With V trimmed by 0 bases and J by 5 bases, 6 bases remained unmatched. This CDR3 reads CASSQDARGEETQYF. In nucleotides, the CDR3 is TGTGCCAGCAGCCAAGATGCTCGGGGGGAGGAGACCCAGTACTTC.

CDR3 in DNA: TGTGCCAGCAGTTATACAGGGGTCATGAACACTGAAGCTTTCTTT. It yields the protein CASSYTGVMNTEAFF. This chain joins TRBV6-5 and TRBJ1-1; 7 nucleotides agree with TRBD1. Unmatched junction bases numbered 4, after V lost 3 bases and J lost 0 bases. Looked up from germline, CDR1 is MNHEY and CDR2 is SVGAGI. The CDR3 spans 15 residues.

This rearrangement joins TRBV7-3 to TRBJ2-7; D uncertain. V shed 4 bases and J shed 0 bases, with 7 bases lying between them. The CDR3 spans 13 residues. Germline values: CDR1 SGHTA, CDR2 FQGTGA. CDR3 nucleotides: TGTGCCAGCAGCTCTGGCAACTCCTACGAGCAGTACTTC. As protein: CASSSGNSYEQYF. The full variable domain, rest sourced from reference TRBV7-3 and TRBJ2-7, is GAGVSQTPSNKVTEKGKYVELRCDPISGHTALYWYRQSLGQGPEFLIYFQGTGAADDSGLPNDRFFAVRPEGSVSTLKIQRTERGDSAVYLCASSSGNSYEQYFGPGTRLTVT.

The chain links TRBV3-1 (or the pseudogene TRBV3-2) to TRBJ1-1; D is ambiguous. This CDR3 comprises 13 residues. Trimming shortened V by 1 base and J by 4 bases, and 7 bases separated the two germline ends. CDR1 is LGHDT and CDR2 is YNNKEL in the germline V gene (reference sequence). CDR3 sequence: CASSQVLATEAFF. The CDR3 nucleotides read TGTGCCAGCAGCCAAGTCCTGGCCACTGAAGCTTTCTTT.

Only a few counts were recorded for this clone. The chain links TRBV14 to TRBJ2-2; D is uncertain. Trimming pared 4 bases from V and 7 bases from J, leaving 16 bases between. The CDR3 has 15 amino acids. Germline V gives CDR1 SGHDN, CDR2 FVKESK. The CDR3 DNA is TGTGCCAGCAGCCCCCTCCGAGGTGGTGGCGGGGAGCTGTTTTTT. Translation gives CASSPLRGGGGELFF.

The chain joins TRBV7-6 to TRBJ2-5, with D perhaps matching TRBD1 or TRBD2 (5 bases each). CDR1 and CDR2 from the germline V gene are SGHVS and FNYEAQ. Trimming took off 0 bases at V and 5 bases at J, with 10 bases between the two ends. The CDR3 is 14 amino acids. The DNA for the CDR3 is TGTGCCAGCAGCTTAGCAGGGGCGGGCGAGACCCAGTACTTC. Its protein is CASSLAGAGETQYF.

In DNA form, the CDR3 reads TGTGCCAGCAGCTTAGCAGGGGCCCTCCAAGAGACCCAGTACTTC. This sequence encodes CASSLAGALQETQYF. The chain combines TRBV7-9 with TRBJ2-5; D possibly corresponds to TRBD1 (5 bases). Trimming pared 0 bases from V and 1 base from J, leaving 9 bases between. The germline CDR1 and CDR2 sequences are SEHNR and FQNEAQ (reference sequence). This CDR3 has 15 residues.

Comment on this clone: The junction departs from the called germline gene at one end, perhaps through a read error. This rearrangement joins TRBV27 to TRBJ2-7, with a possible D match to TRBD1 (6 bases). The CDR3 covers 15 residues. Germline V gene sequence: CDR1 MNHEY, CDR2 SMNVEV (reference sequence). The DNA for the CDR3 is TGTGCCAGCTACCCACCGGGACAAAGGGGATTCTTACCGGGATTC. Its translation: CASYPPGQRGFLPGF.

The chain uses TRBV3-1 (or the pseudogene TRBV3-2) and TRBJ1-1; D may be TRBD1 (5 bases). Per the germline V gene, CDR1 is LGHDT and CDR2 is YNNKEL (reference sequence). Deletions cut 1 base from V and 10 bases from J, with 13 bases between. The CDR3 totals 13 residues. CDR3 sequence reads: CASSQVGGAGAFF. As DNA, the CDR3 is TGTGCCAGCAGCCAAGTCGGAGGGGCCGGAGCTTTCTTT.

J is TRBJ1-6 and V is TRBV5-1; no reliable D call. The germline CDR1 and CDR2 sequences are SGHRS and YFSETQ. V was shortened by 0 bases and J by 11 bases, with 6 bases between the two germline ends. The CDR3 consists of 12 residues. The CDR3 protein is CASSLADPPLHF. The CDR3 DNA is TGCGCCAGCAGCTTGGCAGACCCACCCCTCCACTTT.

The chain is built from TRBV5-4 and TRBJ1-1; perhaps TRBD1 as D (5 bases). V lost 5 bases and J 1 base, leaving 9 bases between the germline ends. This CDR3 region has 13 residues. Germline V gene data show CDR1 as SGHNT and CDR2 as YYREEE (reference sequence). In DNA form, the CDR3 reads TGTGCCAGCAGATCGACAGCGAACACTGAAGCTTTCTTT. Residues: CASRSTANTEAFF.

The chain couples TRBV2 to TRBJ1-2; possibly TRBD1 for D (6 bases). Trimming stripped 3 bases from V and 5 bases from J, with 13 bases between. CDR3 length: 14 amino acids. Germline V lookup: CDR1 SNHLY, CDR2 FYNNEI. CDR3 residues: CASSEEQGSYGYTF. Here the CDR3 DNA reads TGTGCCAGCAGTGAGGAACAGGGATCTTATGGCTACACCTTC. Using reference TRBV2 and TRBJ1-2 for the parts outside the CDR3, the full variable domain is EPEVTQTPSHQVTQMGQEVILRCVPISNHLYFYWYRQILGQKVEFLVSFYNNEISEKSEIFDDQFSVERPDGSNFTLKIRSTKLEDSAMYFCASSEEQGSYGYTFGSGTRLTVV.

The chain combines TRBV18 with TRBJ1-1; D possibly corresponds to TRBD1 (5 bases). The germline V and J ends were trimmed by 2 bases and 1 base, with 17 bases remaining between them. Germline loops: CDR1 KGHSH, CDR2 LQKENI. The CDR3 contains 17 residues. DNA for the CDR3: TGTGCCAGCTCACCAACGAAAAGGGCAGGGACGAACACTGAAGCTTTCTTT. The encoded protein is CASSPTKRAGTNTEAFF.

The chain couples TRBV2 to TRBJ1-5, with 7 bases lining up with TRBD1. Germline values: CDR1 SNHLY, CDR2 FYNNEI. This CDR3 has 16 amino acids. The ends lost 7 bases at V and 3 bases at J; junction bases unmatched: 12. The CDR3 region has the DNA TGTGCCAGCAAACCGGGGACAGCAACAATCAATCAGCCCCAGCATTTT. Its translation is CASKPGTATINQPQHF.

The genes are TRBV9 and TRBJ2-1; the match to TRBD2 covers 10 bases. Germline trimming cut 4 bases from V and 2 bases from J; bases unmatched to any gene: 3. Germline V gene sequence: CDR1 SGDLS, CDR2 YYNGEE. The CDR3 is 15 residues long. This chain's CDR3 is CASSYSGGPYNEQFF. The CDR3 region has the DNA TGTGCCAGCAGCTATAGCGGGGGGCCCTACAATGAGCAGTTCTTC.

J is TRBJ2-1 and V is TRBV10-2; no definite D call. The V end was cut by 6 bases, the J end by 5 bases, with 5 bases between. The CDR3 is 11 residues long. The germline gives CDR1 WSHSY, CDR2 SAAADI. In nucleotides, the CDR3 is TGCGCCAGCAGGGAGAACAATGAGCAGTTCTTC. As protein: CASRENNEQFF.

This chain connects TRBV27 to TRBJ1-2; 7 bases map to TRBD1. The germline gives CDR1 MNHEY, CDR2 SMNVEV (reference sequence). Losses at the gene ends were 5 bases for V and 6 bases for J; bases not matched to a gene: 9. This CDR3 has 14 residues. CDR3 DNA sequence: TGTGCCAGCAGTACCACAGGGGAGGCTCATGGCTACACCTTC. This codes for CASSTTGEAHGYTF.

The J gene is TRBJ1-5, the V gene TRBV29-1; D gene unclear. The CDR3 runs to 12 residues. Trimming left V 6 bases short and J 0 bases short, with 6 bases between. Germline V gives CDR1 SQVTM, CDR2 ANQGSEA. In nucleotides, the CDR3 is TGCAGCGTCCAATCTAGCAATCAGCCCCAGCATTTT. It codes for CSVQSSNQPQHF.

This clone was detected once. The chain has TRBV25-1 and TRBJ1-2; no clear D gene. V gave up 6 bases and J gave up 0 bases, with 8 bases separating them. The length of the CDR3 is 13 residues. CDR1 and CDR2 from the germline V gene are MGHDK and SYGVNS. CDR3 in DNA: TGTGCCAGCAGCGATGACACTAACTATGGCTACACCTTC. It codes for CASSDDTNYGYTF.

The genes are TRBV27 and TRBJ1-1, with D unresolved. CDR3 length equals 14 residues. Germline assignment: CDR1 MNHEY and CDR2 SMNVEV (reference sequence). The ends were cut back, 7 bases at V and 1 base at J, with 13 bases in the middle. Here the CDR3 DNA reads TGTGCCAGCACCCCCCTCGTAGGGAACACTGAAGCTTTCTTT. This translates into CASTPLVGNTEAFF.

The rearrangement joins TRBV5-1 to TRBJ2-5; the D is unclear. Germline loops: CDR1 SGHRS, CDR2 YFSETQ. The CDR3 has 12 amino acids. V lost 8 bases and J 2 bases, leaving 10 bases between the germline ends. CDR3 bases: TGCGCCAGTAGGGTCGAGCAAGAGACCCAGTACTTC. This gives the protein CASRVEQETQYF.

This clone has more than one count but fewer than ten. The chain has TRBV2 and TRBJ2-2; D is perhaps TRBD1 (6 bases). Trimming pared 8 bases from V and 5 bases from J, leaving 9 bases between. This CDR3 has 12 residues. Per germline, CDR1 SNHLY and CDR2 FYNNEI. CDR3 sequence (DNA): TGTGCCAGCGGGACACCGACCGGGGAGCTGTTTTTT. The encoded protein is CASGTPTGELFF.

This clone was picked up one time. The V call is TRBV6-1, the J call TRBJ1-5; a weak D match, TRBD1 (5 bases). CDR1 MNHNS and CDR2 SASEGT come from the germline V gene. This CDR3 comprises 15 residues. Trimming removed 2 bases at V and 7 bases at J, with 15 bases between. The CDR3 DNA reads TGTGCCAGCAGTGAATTTGGGACCCAGATCCAGCCCCAGCATTTT. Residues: CASSEFGTQIQPQHF.

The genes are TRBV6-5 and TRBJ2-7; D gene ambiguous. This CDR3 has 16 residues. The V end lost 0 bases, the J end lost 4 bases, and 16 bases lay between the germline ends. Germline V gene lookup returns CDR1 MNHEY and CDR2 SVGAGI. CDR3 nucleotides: TGTGCCAGCAGTTACTCTATAACCTTATCTTTTTACGAGCAGTACTTC. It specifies CASSYSITLSFYEQYF.

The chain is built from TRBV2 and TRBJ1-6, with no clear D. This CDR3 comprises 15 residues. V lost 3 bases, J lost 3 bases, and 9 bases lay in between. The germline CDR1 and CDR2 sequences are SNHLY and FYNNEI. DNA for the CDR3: TGTGCCAGCAGTGATGTTATTTTCTATAATTCACCCCTCCACTTT. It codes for CASSDVIFYNSPLHF.

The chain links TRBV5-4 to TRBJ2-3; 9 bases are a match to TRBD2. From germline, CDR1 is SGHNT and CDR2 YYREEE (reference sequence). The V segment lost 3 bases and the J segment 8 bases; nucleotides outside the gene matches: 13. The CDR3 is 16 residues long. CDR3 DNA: TGTGCCAGCAGCTCCCGCGGGGGGGCCAGGGGGATTACGCAGTATTTT. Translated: CASSSRGGARGITQYF.

The CDR3 is CASSLNPGGITDTQYF. The CDR3 nucleotides read TGTGCCAGCAGTTTGAATCCGGGGGGCATCACAGATACGCAGTATTTT. The V gene is TRBV5-6, the J gene TRBJ2-3, with D perhaps matching TRBD2 (7 bases). Trimming removed 5 bases at V and 2 bases at J, with 18 bases between. The CDR3 length is 16 residues. The germline CDR1 and CDR2 sequences are SGHDT and YYEEEE.